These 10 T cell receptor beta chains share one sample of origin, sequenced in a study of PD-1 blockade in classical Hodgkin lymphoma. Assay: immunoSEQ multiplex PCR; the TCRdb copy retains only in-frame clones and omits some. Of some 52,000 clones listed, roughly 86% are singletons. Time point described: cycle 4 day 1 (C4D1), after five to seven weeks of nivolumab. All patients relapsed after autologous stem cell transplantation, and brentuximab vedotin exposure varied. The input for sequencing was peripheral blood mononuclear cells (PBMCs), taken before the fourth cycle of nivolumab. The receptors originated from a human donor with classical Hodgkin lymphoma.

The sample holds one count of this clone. The CDR3 region has the DNA TGTGCCAGCAGCGGGACAGGGGGATACAATGAGCAGTTCTTC. Its protein product is CASSGTGGYNEQFF. The genes are TRBV2 and TRBJ2-1; TRBD1 agrees at 11 bases. Germline V gene data show CDR1 as SNHLY and CDR2 as FYNNEI. The length of the CDR3 is 14 residues. The V segment lost 6 bases and the J segment 4 bases; nucleotides outside the gene matches: 2.

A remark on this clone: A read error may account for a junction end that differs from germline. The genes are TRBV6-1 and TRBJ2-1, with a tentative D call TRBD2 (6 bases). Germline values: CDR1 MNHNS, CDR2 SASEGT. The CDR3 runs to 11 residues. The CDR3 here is CASSGGTPPLF. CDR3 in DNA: TGTGCCAGCAGTGGCGGGACCCCGCCGCTCTTC.

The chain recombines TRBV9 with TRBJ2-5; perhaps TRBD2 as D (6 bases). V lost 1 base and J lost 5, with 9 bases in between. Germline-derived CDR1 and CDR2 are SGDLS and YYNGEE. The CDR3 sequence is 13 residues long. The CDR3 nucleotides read TGTGCCAGCAGCGTAAGACTAGGCGAGACCCAGTACTTC. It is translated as CASSVRLGETQYF.

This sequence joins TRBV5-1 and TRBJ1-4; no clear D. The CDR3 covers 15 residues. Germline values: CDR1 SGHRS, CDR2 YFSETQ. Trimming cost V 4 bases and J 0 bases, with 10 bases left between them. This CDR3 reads CASSQNTATNEKLFF. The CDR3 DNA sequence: TGCGCCAGCAGCCAGAATACGGCAACTAATGAAAAACTGTTTTTT.

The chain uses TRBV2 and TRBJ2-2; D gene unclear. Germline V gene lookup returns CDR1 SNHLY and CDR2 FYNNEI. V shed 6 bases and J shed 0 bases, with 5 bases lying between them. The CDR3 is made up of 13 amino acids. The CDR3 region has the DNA TGTGCCAGCAGGGGGACGAACACCGGGGAGCTGTTTTTT. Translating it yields CASRGTNTGELFF.

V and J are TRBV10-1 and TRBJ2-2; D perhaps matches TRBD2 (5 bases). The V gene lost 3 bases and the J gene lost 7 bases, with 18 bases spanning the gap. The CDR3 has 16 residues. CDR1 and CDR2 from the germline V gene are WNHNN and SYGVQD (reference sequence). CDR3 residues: CASSEGQEDPNGELFF. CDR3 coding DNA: TGCGCCAGCAGTGAAGGGCAGGAGGATCCCAACGGGGAGCTGTTTTTT.

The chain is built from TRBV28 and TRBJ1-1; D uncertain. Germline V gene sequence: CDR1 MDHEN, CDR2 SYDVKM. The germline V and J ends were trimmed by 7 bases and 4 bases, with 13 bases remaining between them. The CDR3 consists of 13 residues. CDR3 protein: CASNVGWGTEAFF. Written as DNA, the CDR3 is TGTGCCAGCAACGTGGGTTGGGGCACTGAAGCTTTCTTT.

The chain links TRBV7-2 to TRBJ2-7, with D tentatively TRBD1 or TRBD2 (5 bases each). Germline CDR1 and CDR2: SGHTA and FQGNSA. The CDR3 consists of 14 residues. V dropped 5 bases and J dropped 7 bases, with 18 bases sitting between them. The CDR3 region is CASSVGLGPREQYF. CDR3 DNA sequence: TGTGCCAGCAGCGTAGGTTTGGGACCTCGGGAGCAGTACTTC.

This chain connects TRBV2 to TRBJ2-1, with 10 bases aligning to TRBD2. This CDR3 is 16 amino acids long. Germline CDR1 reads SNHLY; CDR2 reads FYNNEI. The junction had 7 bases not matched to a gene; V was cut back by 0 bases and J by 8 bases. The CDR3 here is CASSEAGLAPRDEQFF. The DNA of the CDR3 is TGTGCCAGCAGTGAAGCGGGACTAGCGCCACGCGATGAGCAGTTCTTC.

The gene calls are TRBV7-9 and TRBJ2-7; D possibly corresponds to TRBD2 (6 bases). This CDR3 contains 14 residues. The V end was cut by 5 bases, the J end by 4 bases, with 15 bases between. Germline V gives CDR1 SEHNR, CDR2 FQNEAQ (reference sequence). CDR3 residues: CASSPGTGFYEQYF. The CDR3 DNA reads TGTGCCAGCAGCCCGGGGACTGGTTTTTACGAGCAGTACTTC.